The clone carrying this TCR beta chain has a single count. V lost 5 bases to trimming and J lost 15 bases; unmatched junction nucleotides: 13. Germline-derived CDR1 and CDR2 are MNHEY and SVGAGI. The CDR3 has 13 residues. The record originates from a study of blood T cell repertoires in COVID-19. Study-level information: T cells, B-cell-depleted T cells, or PBMCs provided the cDNA or gDNA that served as material.

Generated by immunoSEQ multiplex PCR, the TCRdb table keeps only in-frame clones and is missing some. The sample contains approximately 110,000 clones, 65% to 75% of which appear only once. The V gene is TRBV6-5, the J gene TRBJ2-1, with 7 bases aligning to TRBD1. Material: peripheral blood. The receptor was derived from a man aged 80 or over with acute or convalescent COVID-19. The CDR3 nucleotides read TGTGCCAGCAGTATCACTCGACAGGGAAATTTGTTCTTC. Translating gives CASSITRQGNLFF.